Presented here are 14 T cell receptor beta chains from one specimen sequenced in a study of T-cell memory formation after mild COVID-19. TCRdb ran MiXCR on the 5' RACE reads and lists one entry per CDR3 protein. The data hold roughly 380,000 distinct CDR3 sequences, with 25% to 30% observed a single time. The sequenced material came from PBMCs or a T cell subset sorted from them (not recorded which). The receptors stem from an adult woman who had mild COVID-19 (a few samples of this study predate the infection). Cell type and time point are not known.

V gene TRBV7-9 combines with J gene TRBJ2-7; 8 bases align to TRBD2. CDR1 is SEHNR and CDR2 is FQNEAQ in the germline V gene (reference sequence). V was pared by 6 bases and J by 7 bases, with 8 bases of the junction left unmatched. The CDR3 extends over 13 amino acids. CDR3 region: CASRSGSFGEQYF. CDR3 in DNA: TGTGCCAGCAGGAGCGGGAGTTTTGGGGAGCAGTACTTC. Full variable domain (outside the CDR3, taken from reference TRBV7-9 and TRBJ2-7): DTGVSQNPRHKITKRGQNVTFRCDPISEHNRLYWYRQTLGQGPEFLTYFQNEAQLEKSRLLSDRFSAERPKGSFSTLEIQRTEQGDSAMYLCASRSGSFGEQYFGPGTRLTVT.

This chain uses TRBV27 with TRBJ2-3, with D perhaps being TRBD1 or TRBD2 (5 bases each). The CDR3 runs to 18 residues. Looked up from germline, CDR1 is MNHEY and CDR2 is SMNVEV (reference sequence). Trimming pared 0 bases from V and 4 bases from J, leaving 20 bases between. The CDR3 reads CASSLSRGRSLGADTQYF. CDR3 in DNA: TGTGCCAGCAGTTTATCGAGAGGCCGGAGTCTGGGGGCAGATACGCAGTATTTT.

Only a few counts were recorded for this clonotype. The chain employs TRBV6-6 and TRBJ2-1; possible D gene TRBD1, 6 bases. Germline loops: CDR1 MNHNY, CDR2 SVGAGI (reference sequence). The CDR3 contains 16 residues. With 6 bases removed from V and 0 bases from J, the gap between germline ends came to 15 bases. CDR3 coding DNA: TGTGCCAGCAGCGACACTGGACAGAGCTCCTACAATGAGCAGTTCTTC. Its translation is CASSDTGQSSYNEQFF.

The genes are TRBV15 and TRBJ1-6, with a weak D call TRBD1 (5 bases). The CDR3 loop spans 17 amino acids. CDR1 is LNHNV and CDR2 is YYDKDF in the germline V gene (reference sequence). V lost 0 bases to trimming and J lost 7 bases, with 16 bases between them. The CDR3 DNA is TGTGCCACCAGCAGAGATCGGCACCGGGACTGGAATTCACCCCTCCACTTT. This encodes CATSRDRHRDWNSPLHF.

V usage is TRBV9 and J usage is TRBJ2-1; the D gene could be TRBD1 or TRBD2 (5 bases each). The germline gives CDR1 SGDLS, CDR2 YYNGEE. This CDR3 contains 16 residues. Between the trimmed V and J ends, which lost 4 bases and 3 bases, there was a span of 17 bases. The CDR3 region is CASSKSGLAIYNEQFF. CDR3 DNA sequence: TGTGCCAGCAGCAAATCGGGGCTAGCCATCTACAATGAGCAGTTCTTC.

V and J are TRBV19 and TRBJ2-3; D remains ambiguous. Trimming removed 8 bases from V and 0 bases from J, with 12 bases in between. Germline V gene data show CDR1 as LNHDA and CDR2 as SQIVND (reference sequence). This CDR3 contains 14 residues. CDR3 loop: CASSWVGSTDTQYF. The CDR3 DNA is TGTGCCAGTTCGTGGGTGGGGAGCACAGATACGCAGTATTTT.

The J gene is TRBJ1-1, the V gene TRBV3-1; no clear D. V was cut by 5 bases and J by 7 bases, with 11 bases left in between. This CDR3 spans 12 amino acids. Germline values: CDR1 LGHDT, CDR2 YNNKEL (reference sequence). CDR3 nucleotides: TGTGCCAGCAGCTTATTTGGGATTGAAGCTTTCTTT. Residues: CASSLFGIEAFF.

The chain has TRBV5-1 and TRBJ2-5; 8 bases line up with TRBD1. V was clipped by 7 bases and J by 1 base; unmatched bases: 9. The CDR3 loop spans 15 amino acids. Germline CDR1 and CDR2: SGHRS and YFSETQ. In DNA, the CDR3 is TGCGCCAGCGCTCAGACAGGGGCCTCCCAAGAGACCCAGTACTTC. Protein: CASAQTGASQETQYF.

The V call is TRBV12-3 or TRBV12-4, the J call TRBJ1-1, with D possibly TRBD1 on 5 matching bases. The V end was cut by 5 bases, the J end by 7 bases, with 14 bases between. The CDR3 runs 13 residues. The CDR3 bases are TGTGCCAGCAGTACAGCTCGTGACAGTGAAGCTTTCTTT. Translating it yields CASSTARDSEAFF.

This clonotype was seen a few times. The rearrangement links TRBV5-1 to TRBJ1-1, with 10 positions matching TRBD1. Germline V gene lookup returns CDR1 SGHRS and CDR2 YFSETQ. Unmatched junction bases numbered 8, after V lost 4 bases and J lost 5 bases. This CDR3 contains 15 residues. The CDR3 is CASSRVGQGSTEAFF. The CDR3 nucleotides are TGCGCCAGCAGCCGAGTGGGACAGGGGAGTACTGAAGCTTTCTTT.

J is TRBJ1-2 and V is TRBV7-2; 8 bases line up with TRBD1. The CDR3 runs to 14 residues. After removal of 6 bases from V and 8 bases from J, the junction contained 11 bases not matched to a gene. The germline V gene has CDR1 SGHTA and CDR2 FQGNSA. In DNA, the CDR3 is TGTGCCAGCAGGCCGACGCAGGGGGCTGGAGGCTACACCTTC. The encoded protein is CASRPTQGAGGYTF.

CDR3 bases: TGCGCCAGCAGCTTGGTGGGGGCCCACTATGGCTACACCTTC. Translating it yields CASSLVGAHYGYTF. The chain links TRBV5-1 to TRBJ1-2, with D possibly matching TRBD1 (6 bases). Trimming took off 0 bases at V and 3 bases at J, with 9 bases between the two ends. The length of the CDR3 is 14 residues. CDR1 and CDR2 from the germline V gene are SGHRS and YFSETQ.

The chain recombines TRBV6-1 with TRBJ1-1; D gene uncertain. Trimming took off 7 bases at V and 2 bases at J, with 14 bases between the two ends. Germline V gives CDR1 MNHNS, CDR2 SASEGT. This CDR3 comprises 14 residues. In DNA form, the CDR3 reads TGTGCCAGCAAGGAGGGCAGGCAAAACACTGAAGCTTTCTTT. Its translation: CASKEGRQNTEAFF.

This chain links TRBV2 with TRBJ2-5; D not certain. V was cut by 3 bases and J by 2 bases, with 16 bases left in between. Germline V gene data show CDR1 as SNHLY and CDR2 as FYNNEI. The CDR3 covers 16 residues. Here the CDR3 DNA reads TGTGCCAGCAGTGAGAGTCAGTACCTTTTTCAAGAGACCCAGTACTTC. Its protein is CASSESQYLFQETQYF.